This T cell receptor (beta chain) was obtained from a study of T-cell memory formation after mild COVID-19 (dated by TCRdb to the early 2020s). Study-level background: Most TCR sequence clusters were specific to one of the two donors. In a couple of donors, T-cell clones that expanded and contracted after mild COVID-19 were followed by sequencing TCRalpha and TCRbeta repertoires longitudinally. Two young, previously healthy adult volunteers made up the cohort, one male and one female.

These reads were obtained on an Illumina NovaSeq 6000. Using 5'RACE with constant-segment primers, TCRalpha and TCRbeta cDNA libraries were constructed, with sample barcodes and unique molecular identifiers added in the process. RNA was extracted from every sample with Trizol reagent. The libraries were amplified in two PCR steps, and the second step added a second sample barcode and Illumina TruSeq adapters. The libraries were sequenced on an Illumina NovaSeq using 2 x 150 bp paired-end reads. Turning to the authors' computational methods: Demultiplexing of reads and collapsing into UMI-guided consensus sequences were performed with migec v1.2.7. Using mixcr v2.1.11, UMI consensuses were aligned to TRA and TRB V and J templates and then assembled into clonotypes. A clonotype was counted as expanded or contracted only if both edgeR and NoisET called the change significant, with noise models trained on biological replicates. For edgeR calls, the thresholds were a false discovery rate-adjusted p below 0.01 and a log2 fold-change of 1. As an exploratory analysis of dynamics, max-normalized trajectories of the 1000 most abundant clonotypes were examined with PCA combined with hierarchical clustering. Each responding clone was given a CD4 or CD8 phenotype based on the CD4+ and CD8+ repertoires, which had been sequenced separately. TCRdb's own reprocessing of the public reads used fastp at Q25 and MiXCR and kept productive beta chains. Rows with a matching CDR3 protein are joined into one entry that keeps the most common DNA and genes. The V and J calls follow TCRdb's processing rather than the paper's. The sample includes 290,000 or so distinct CDR3 sequences, with 15% to 20% observed a single time. The ten largest account for under 25% of the sample.

PBMCs were isolated by Ficoll-Paque density gradient centrifugation. Here is what the overall study found, with its caveats: Contracting CD4+ clones turned up mainly in the CM and EM memory subsets, whereas EMRA was where CD8+ clones were enriched. The study included only a couple of mild cases, and larger cohorts that include severe cases with pre-infection samples were judged to be necessary. Clones contracting from day 15 to 85 had balanced CD4/CD8 phenotypes, while a second wave expanding from day 15 to 37 was biased towards CD4+. SARS-CoV-2 specificity was not confirmed for the second-wave clones peaking on day 37. Some responding clones were found in pre-infection memory, which suggests that pre-existing cross-reactive memory T cells took part in the SARS-CoV-2 response.

V gives up 2 bases and J gives up 0 bases, and the segment between their germline ends measures 16 bases. CDR1 is given as LNHDA and CDR2 as SQIVND, both from the germline V gene (reference sequence). From the cysteine up to the phenylalanine, the CDR3 has a length of 18 residues. Just the 54-base CDR3 DNA is kept, in frame starting at base 1. Concerning this clonotype: Its antigen remains unidentified. One base away there is no much larger clone; base qualities are not given.

The receptor comes from a man aged 18 to 30 who had mild COVID-19 (a few samples of this study predate the infection). The sample titles of this study are shuffled in the database, so cell type and time point are left out; the donor was told from shared clones. The specimen was PBMCs or a T cell subset sorted from them (not recorded which). The V gene is TRBV19 and the J gene is TRBJ1-4; the D gene is unclear. The sequenced DNA is TGTGCCAGTAGTATACCCGGCTTTGGGGTGTCAACTAATGAAAAACTGTTTTTT. It is translated as CASSIPGFGVSTNEKLFF.